A single sample is the source of the 14 T cell receptor beta chains below, sequenced in a study of blood T cell repertoires in COVID-19. Produced via immunoSEQ multiplex PCR; TCRdb's table is partial and in-frame only. The sample yields approximately 250,000 clones, approximately 86% seen once. The sample comprised peripheral blood. These receptor sequences come from a middle-aged man with active or convalescent COVID-19.

V usage is TRBV9 and J usage is TRBJ1-1; D possibly corresponds to TRBD1 (6 bases). Germline V CDR1 and CDR2: SGDLS, YYNGEE. CDR3 length equals 16 residues. The germline V and J ends were trimmed by 3 bases and 0 bases, with 15 bases remaining between them. The chain's CDR3 is CASSAWDTGVNTEAFF. DNA for the CDR3: TGTGCCAGCAGCGCGTGGGACACCGGCGTGAACACTGAAGCTTTCTTT. The full variable domain, rest sourced from reference TRBV9 and TRBJ1-1, is DSGVTQTPKHLITATGQRVTLRCSPRSGDLSVYWYQQSLDQGLQFLIQYYNGEERAKGNILERFSAQQFPDLHSELNLSSLELGDSALYFCASSAWDTGVNTEAFFGQGTRLTVV.

V gene TRBV29-1 combines with J gene TRBJ1-2, with 10 bases that match TRBD1. Germline V gene lookup returns CDR1 SQVTM and CDR2 ANQGSEA. The ends lost 2 bases at V and 6 bases at J; junction bases unmatched: 6. CDR3 length equals 14 residues. The CDR3 nucleotides are TGCAGCGTTGAAACGGGACAGGGGCAAGATGGCTACACCTTC. Translated, it gives CSVETGQGQDGYTF.

J is TRBJ1-6 and V is TRBV4-2, with unresolved D. The germline V gene has CDR1 LGHNA and CDR2 YNFKEQ. Deletions cut 0 bases from V and 7 bases from J, with 10 bases between. CDR3 length equals 15 residues. The CDR3 region is CASSQDKGGNSPLHF. In DNA form, the CDR3 reads TGTGCCAGCAGCCAAGACAAGGGAGGGAATTCACCCCTCCACTTT.

The chain employs TRBV9 and TRBJ2-7, with D perhaps TRBD1 (6 bases). CDR3 size: 15 residues. Germline loops: CDR1 SGDLS, CDR2 YYNGEE. Trimming stripped 4 bases from V and 0 bases from J, with 14 bases between. CDR3 in DNA: TGTGCCAGCAGCCCTGGACAGAAATTCTCCTACGAGCAGTACTTC. It yields the protein CASSPGQKFSYEQYF.

V is TRBV10-2 and J is TRBJ2-5; no clear D. V lost 0 bases and J lost 3, with 14 bases in between. The CDR3 covers 16 residues. Germline V gene data show CDR1 as WSHSY and CDR2 as SAAADI. CDR3 DNA sequence: TGCGCCAGCAGTGAGTCCCTATCGGAGATTAAAGAGACCCAGTACTTC. Encoded protein: CASSESLSEIKETQYF.

This clone was counted once. The chain recombines TRBV7-9 with TRBJ2-5; D possibly corresponds to TRBD1 (5 bases). Germline CDR1 SEHNR, CDR2 FQNEAQ (reference sequence). V was shortened by 11 bases and J by 1 base, with 20 bases between the two germline ends. The CDR3 spans 15 residues. CDR3 coding DNA: TGTGCCGGCAACGGCAGGGTGGATCCCCAAGAGACCCAGTACTTC. This codes for CAGNGRVDPQETQYF.

The rearrangement links TRBV6-5 to TRBJ2-1; 11 nucleotides match TRBD2. The ends lost 6 bases at V and 10 bases at J; junction bases unmatched: 11. The CDR3 extends over 15 amino acids. Per the germline V gene, CDR1 is MNHEY and CDR2 is SVGAGI. CDR3 bases: TGTGCCAGCAGGCAGGGACTAGCGGCAGGGGTCGAGCAGTTCTTC. This gives the protein CASRQGLAAGVEQFF.

This clone has only one observation. The chain employs TRBV29-1 and TRBJ2-7, with D possibly TRBD2 on 5 matching bases. Trimming cost V 4 bases and J 6 bases, with 16 bases left between them. The CDR3 consists of 13 residues. Germline V gene data show CDR1 as SQVTM and CDR2 as ANQGSEA. CDR3 sequence: CSVGRREVSEQYF. Here the CDR3 DNA reads TGCAGCGTTGGGAGGAGAGAGGTGAGCGAGCAGTACTTC.

This rearrangement joins TRBV12-3 or TRBV12-4 to TRBJ1-6; the D gene is possibly TRBD1 (5 bases). This CDR3 has 13 amino acids. V was cut by 5 bases and J by 10 bases, with 12 bases left in between. CDR3 sequence: CASSLRTKSPLHF. DNA of the CDR3: TGTGCCAGCAGTCTTAGGACAAAATCACCCCTCCACTTT.

The V gene is TRBV7-9, the J gene TRBJ1-4; D perhaps matches TRBD1 (5 bases). Germline V gene sequence: CDR1 SEHNR, CDR2 FQNEAQ (reference sequence). The V end lost 4 bases, the J end lost 8 bases, and 17 bases lay between the germline ends. CDR3 length: 15 amino acids. The CDR3 loop reads CASSSLRPQGEKLFF. Here the CDR3 DNA reads TGTGCCAGCAGCTCTCTTAGGCCCCAGGGCGAAAAACTGTTTTTT.

This chain uses TRBV6-1 with TRBJ2-5; 7 bases are shared with TRBD2. CDR1 is MNHNS and CDR2 is SASEGT in the germline V gene. This CDR3 is built from 18 residues. Trimming at V came to 1 base and at J to 2 bases, leaving 13 bases not matched to a gene. DNA of the CDR3: TGTGCCAGCAGTGAAGTCCGTGCTGGGGCGGGGGTTCAAGAGACCCAGTACTTC. It translates to CASSEVRAGAGVQETQYF.

The rearrangement uses TRBV6-5 and TRBJ1-2; D unresolved. The V end was cut by 5 bases, the J end by 6 bases, with 16 bases between. The CDR3 loop spans 14 amino acids. CDR1 is MNHEY, CDR2 SVGAGI, per germline. CDR3 residues: CASSPGAYVDGYTF. DNA of the CDR3: TGTGCCAGCAGTCCCGGTGCGTACGTGGATGGCTACACCTTC.

V is TRBV7-9 and J is TRBJ1-3; unclear D gene. V was trimmed by 3 bases and J by 2 bases, leaving 8 bases between them. The V gene's germline CDR1 is SEHNR and CDR2 FQNEAQ (reference sequence). CDR3 length equals 14 residues. The chain's CDR3 is CASSLLTAGNTIYF. CDR3 sequence (DNA): TGTGCCAGCAGCTTGCTCACAGCTGGAAACACCATATATTTT.

This sequence joins TRBV5-4 and TRBJ1-2; D gene ambiguous. Germline loops: CDR1 SGHNT, CDR2 YYREEE (reference sequence). CDR3 length equals 14 residues. The ends were cut back, 0 bases at V and 8 bases at J, with 14 bases in the middle. The CDR3 is CASSLGWREEGYTF. Written as DNA, the CDR3 is TGTGCCAGCAGCTTGGGTTGGAGGGAGGAGGGCTACACCTTC.